Each of the 15 T cell receptor beta chains below was sequenced from the same sample in a study of read filtering for tumor transcriptome and immune sequencing. The library was built from about 370 ng RNA with molecular barcoded adaptors for alpha/delta and beta/gamma chains. MiXCR, applied by TCRdb to the reads, yields one record per CDR3 protein. The table records 100,000 to 150,000 distinct CDR3 sequences, about 13% of them present only once. The sample taken for sequencing was a population of CD138-negative cells sorted from bone marrow. These receptors came from a donor aged 40 or over with multiple myeloma.

The V and J genes are TRBV5-1 and TRBJ2-5; 15 bases align to TRBD2. Trimming removed 4 bases from V and 1 base from J; junction bases left unmatched: 5. CDR1 SGHRS and CDR2 YFSETQ come from the germline V gene. This CDR3 comprises 17 residues. The CDR3: CASSLGTSGRTQETQYF. CDR3 DNA sequence: TGCGCCAGCAGCCTCGGGACTAGCGGGAGGACCCAAGAGACCCAGTACTTC.

This clonotype was recorded a few times. This rearrangement joins TRBV20-1 to TRBJ2-1; no reliable D call. The CDR3 extends over 15 amino acids. V lost 6 bases to trimming and J lost 0 bases, with 15 bases between them. Per germline, CDR1 DFQATT and CDR2 SNEGSKA (reference sequence). CDR3 coding DNA: TGCAGTGCGGATCGACCAGCGAGCTCCTACAATGAGCAGTTCTTC. Protein: CSADRPASSYNEQFF.

This clonotype was detected many times. J is TRBJ2-1 and V is TRBV5-6; D tentatively reads TRBD1 or TRBD2 (5 bases each). The CDR3 is made up of 16 amino acids. Between the trimmed V and J ends, which lost 2 bases and 4 bases, there was a span of 16 bases. Germline loops: CDR1 SGHDT, CDR2 YYEEEE. DNA for the CDR3: TGTGCCAGCAGCTTTGACCAGGGACGGATGTACAATGAGCAGTTCTTC. Translated, it gives CASSFDQGRMYNEQFF.

This clonotype was seen at least ten times. The V call is TRBV7-2, the J call TRBJ1-5, with D possibly TRBD1 on 6 matching bases. CDR1 is SGHTA and CDR2 is FQGNSA in the germline V gene. Deletions cut 2 bases from V and 6 bases from J, with 14 bases between. The CDR3 runs 15 residues. CDR3 region: CASSLSTGTSQPQHF. The CDR3 nucleotides read TGTGCCAGCAGCTTAAGTACAGGGACTAGTCAGCCCCAGCATTTT. Combining the CDR3 with reference TRBV7-2 and TRBJ1-5 gives the whole variable domain GAGVSQSPSNKVTEKGKDVELRCDPISGHTALYWYRQSLGQGLEFLIYFQGNSAPDKSGLPSDRFSAERTGGSVSTLTIQRTQQEDSAVYLCASSLSTGTSQPQHFGDGTRLSIL.

This clonotype was recorded at least ten times. The rearrangement links TRBV29-1 to TRBJ2-1, with unresolved D. The CDR3 loop spans 14 amino acids. Germline loops: CDR1 SQVTM, CDR2 ANQGSEA. V dropped 5 bases and J dropped 8 bases, with 19 bases sitting between them. Here the CDR3 DNA reads TGCAGCGTTTCCCGACACGGTGGTGATGATGAGCAGTTCTTC. It translates to CSVSRHGGDDEQFF.

This clonotype occurred many times. The chain links TRBV7-3 to TRBJ1-4, with 7 bases fitting TRBD1. CDR1 is SGHTA and CDR2 is FQGTGA in the germline V gene. Trimming cost V 2 bases and J 5 bases; bases outside gene matches: 5. This CDR3 has 15 amino acids. CDR3 amino acids: CASSLRGTANEKLFF. The CDR3 bases are TGTGCCAGCAGCTTACGGGGGACAGCGAATGAAAAACTGTTTTTT.

This clonotype was recorded a few times. The chain is built from TRBV5-4 and TRBJ2-2; the match to TRBD1 covers 7 bases. V lost 4 bases, J lost 8 bases, and 17 bases stayed unmatched. The CDR3 totals 17 residues. Germline CDR1 is SGHNT and CDR2 is YYREEE (reference sequence). The CDR3 loop is CASSLGHGQVYSGELFF. Written as DNA, the CDR3 is TGTGCCAGCAGCCTGGGGCATGGACAGGTTTACTCTGGGGAGCTGTTTTTT.

Points on this clonotype: This may stem from a read error, because a much larger clone lies one nucleotide away. The V and J genes are TRBV5-1 and TRBJ2-3; D tentatively reads TRBD1 or TRBD2 (6 bases each). The CDR3 loop spans 14 amino acids. V was shortened by 3 bases and J by 6 bases, with 14 bases between the two germline ends. Germline CDR1 SGHRS, CDR2 YFSETQ. CDR3 sequence: CASSWGAPSDTQYF. In DNA, the CDR3 is TGCGCCAGCAGCTGGGGGGCCCCATCCGATACGCAGTATTTT.

Turning to this clonotype: Without the conserved terminal phenylalanine or tryptophan, this CDR3 likely stems from a read error. The chain has TRBV6-5 and TRBJ2-7, with a tentative D call TRBD2 (6 bases). This CDR3 spans 14 amino acids. Trimming shortened V by 6 bases and J by 5 bases, and 17 bases separated the two germline ends. CDR1 MNHEY and CDR2 SVGAGI come from the germline V gene. The CDR3 DNA follows: TGTGCCAGCAGGTGGGGCGGGGAGGCCGACGAGCAGTACATC. Its protein is CASRWGGEADEQYI.

This clonotype appeared many times. The chain carries TRBV7-8 and TRBJ2-7; tentatively, D is TRBD2 (6 bases). V lost 1 base, J lost 2 bases, and 9 bases lay in between. This CDR3 is built from 14 residues. The germline V gene has CDR1 SGHVS and CDR2 FQNEAQ. The CDR3 spells CASSLGSGTYEQYF. The CDR3 nucleotides read TGTGCCAGCAGCTTAGGTAGCGGAACCTACGAGCAGTACTTC.

This clonotype was observed at least ten times. This chain links TRBV7-2 with TRBJ2-1; unclear D gene. V lost 2 bases and J 7 bases, leaving 6 bases between the germline ends. The CDR3 is made up of 12 amino acids. CDR1 and CDR2 (germline): SGHTA, FQGNSA. CDR3 loop: CASSLWRNEQFF. In nucleotides, the CDR3 is TGTGCCAGCAGCTTATGGCGGAATGAGCAGTTCTTC.

Only a few counts were recorded for this clonotype. The chain joins TRBV20-1 to TRBJ2-1, with D hard to call. The CDR3 has 14 residues. Trimming took 6 bases from V and 8 from J, leaving 20 bases between them. From germline, CDR1 is DFQATT and CDR2 SNEGSKA (reference sequence). The CDR3 DNA is TGCAGTGCGCCCCTCCCCCCAAGCCGCGATGAGCAGTTCTTC. Amino acids: CSAPLPPSRDEQFF.

This clonotype was detected many times. This chain connects TRBV12-3 or TRBV12-4 to TRBJ2-1, with 8 bases aligning to TRBD1. The V and J ends lost 7 bases and 0 bases, in that order; junction bases with no gene match: 5. The CDR3 sequence is 15 residues long. The CDR3 loop is CASNRQGSSYNEQFF. Here the CDR3 DNA reads TGTGCCAGCAATCGACAGGGGAGCTCCTACAATGAGCAGTTCTTC.

In its sample, this clonotype was seen many times. V usage is TRBV20-1 and J usage is TRBJ1-1, with a weak D call TRBD1 (5 bases). V lost 2 bases to trimming and J lost 7 bases, with 14 bases between them. The CDR3 has 13 residues. CDR1 and CDR2 (germline): DFQATT, SNEGSKA (reference sequence). The CDR3 bases are TGCAGTGCTAGATATACAGGAAAATATGAAGCTTTCTTT. This gives the protein CSARYTGKYEAFF.

In its sample, this clonotype was seen many times. V usage is TRBV25-1 and J usage is TRBJ2-1; the D is unclear. Trimming cost V 4 bases and J 0 bases, with 13 bases left between them. This CDR3 comprises 16 residues. CDR1 and CDR2 from the germline V gene are MGHDK and SYGVNS. CDR3 sequence: CASSGPLVLSYNEQFF. The DNA of the CDR3 is TGTGCCAGCAGTGGACCCTTGGTCCTCTCCTACAATGAGCAGTTCTTC.